This TCR beta chain appears in the sequencing data of a study of blood T cell repertoires in COVID-19. Study at large: Some COVID-19 samples were acute and others convalescent; all came from the United States, Italy and Spain. PBMCs, B-cell-depleted T cells, or T cells provided the cDNA or gDNA that made up the material.

As handled by the study authors: Counts of nucleated cells, estimated from reference gene primer amplification, were obtained. TCRdb keeps only in-frame clones here, not all; method: immunoSEQ multiplex PCR. The DNA was the basis for D and trimming; V, J and clone size are from that table. The sample has about 250,000 clones, over 70% seen once. The CDR3 covers 17 residues. The sequence was collected from a woman over 75 with acute or convalescent COVID-19. Sequencing used peripheral blood. This sequence joins TRBV1 and TRBJ2-3; no check of the table's D call, TRBD2, against the DNA was made. TRBV1 is labeled a pseudogene. The CDR3 sequence: CTSSQPRGGTKLDTQYF. In DNA, the CDR3 is TGCACCAGCAGCCAACCCCGGGGTGGGACTAAGTTAGATACGCAGTATTTT.